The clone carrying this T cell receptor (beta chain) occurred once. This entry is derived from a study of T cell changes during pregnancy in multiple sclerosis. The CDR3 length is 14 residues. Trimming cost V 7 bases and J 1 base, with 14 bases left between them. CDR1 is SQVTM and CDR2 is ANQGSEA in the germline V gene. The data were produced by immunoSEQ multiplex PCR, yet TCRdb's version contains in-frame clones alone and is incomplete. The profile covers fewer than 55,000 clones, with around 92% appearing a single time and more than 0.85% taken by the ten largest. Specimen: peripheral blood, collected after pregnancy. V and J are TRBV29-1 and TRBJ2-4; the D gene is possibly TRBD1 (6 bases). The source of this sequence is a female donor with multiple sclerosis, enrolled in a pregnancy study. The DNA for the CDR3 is TGCAGCGCTAGCATAGGACAGGCCAAAAACATTCAGTACTTC. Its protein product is CSASIGQAKNIQYF. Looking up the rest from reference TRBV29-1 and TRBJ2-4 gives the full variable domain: SAVISQKPSRDICQRGTSLTIQCQVDSQVTMMFWYRQQPGQSLTLIATANQGSEATYESGFVIDKFPISRPNLTFSTLTVSNMSPEDSSIYLCSASIGQAKNIQYFGAGTRLSVL.